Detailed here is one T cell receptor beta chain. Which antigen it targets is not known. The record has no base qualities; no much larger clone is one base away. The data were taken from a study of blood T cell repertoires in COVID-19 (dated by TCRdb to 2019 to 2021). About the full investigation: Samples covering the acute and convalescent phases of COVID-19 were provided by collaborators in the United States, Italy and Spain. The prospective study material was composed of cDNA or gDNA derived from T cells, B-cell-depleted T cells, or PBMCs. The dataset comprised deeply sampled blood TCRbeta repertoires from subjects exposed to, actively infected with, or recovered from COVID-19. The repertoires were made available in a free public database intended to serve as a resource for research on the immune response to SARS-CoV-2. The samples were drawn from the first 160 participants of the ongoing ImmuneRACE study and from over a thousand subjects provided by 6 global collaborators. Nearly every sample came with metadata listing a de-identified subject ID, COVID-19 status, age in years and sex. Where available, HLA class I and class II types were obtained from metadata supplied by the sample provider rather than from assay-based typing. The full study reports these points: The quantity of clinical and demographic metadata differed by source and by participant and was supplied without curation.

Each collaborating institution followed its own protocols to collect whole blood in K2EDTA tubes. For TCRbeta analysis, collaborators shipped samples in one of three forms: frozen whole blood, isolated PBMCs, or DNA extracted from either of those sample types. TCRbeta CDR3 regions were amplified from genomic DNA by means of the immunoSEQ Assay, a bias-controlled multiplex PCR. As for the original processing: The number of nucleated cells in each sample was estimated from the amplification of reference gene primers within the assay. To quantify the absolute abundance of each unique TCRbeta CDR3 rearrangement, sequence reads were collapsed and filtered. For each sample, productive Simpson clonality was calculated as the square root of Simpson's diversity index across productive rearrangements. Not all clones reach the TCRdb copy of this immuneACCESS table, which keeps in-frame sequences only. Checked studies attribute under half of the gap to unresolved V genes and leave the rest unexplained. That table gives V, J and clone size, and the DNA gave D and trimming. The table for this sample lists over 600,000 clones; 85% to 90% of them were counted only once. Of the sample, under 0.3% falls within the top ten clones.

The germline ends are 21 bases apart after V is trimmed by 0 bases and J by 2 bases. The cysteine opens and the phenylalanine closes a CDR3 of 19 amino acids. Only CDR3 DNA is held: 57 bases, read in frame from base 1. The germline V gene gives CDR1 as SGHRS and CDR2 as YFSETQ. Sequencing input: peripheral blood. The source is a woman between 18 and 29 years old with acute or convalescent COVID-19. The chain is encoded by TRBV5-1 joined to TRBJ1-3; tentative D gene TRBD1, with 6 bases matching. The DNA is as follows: TGCGCCAGCAGCTTGGTGGGAAACGTGGAGGGGGGGACTGGAAACACCATATATTTT. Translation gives CASSLVGNVEGGTGNTIYF.